Each of the 16 T cell receptor beta chains below was sequenced from the same sample in a study of CXCR3-negative and CXCR3-positive naive CD8 T cells. The TRB cDNA libraries were prepared by 5' RACE with UMI labels. TCRdb reprocessed the 5' RACE reads and stores each CDR3 protein as one record, lacking DNA. Reported are about 130,000 distinct CDR3 sequences; the ten largest clones contain around 0.27%. Sequencing was done on a sample of naive CXCR3- CD8+ T cells from blood. Regarding subset: CD45RO-CCR7+CD27+CD95- naive CD8+ T cells lacking CXCR3 (TNR3-). The origin of the receptors is a human donor in good health. Some clones in this sample may be carry-over from other donors' samples.

The rearrangement uses TRBV3-1 and TRBJ2-1; TCRdb gives TRBD2 as the D gene, but with no DNA this cannot be confirmed. Looked up from germline, CDR1 is LGHDT and CDR2 is YNNKEL (reference sequence). This CDR3 has 17 residues. The chain's CDR3 is CASSQEGTSGAYNEQFF.

The V gene is TRBV5-5, the J gene TRBJ1-1. CDR1 and CDR2 (germline): SGHKS, YYEKEE (reference sequence). The CDR3 totals 13 residues. The chain's CDR3 is CASSLSLTTEAFF.

The V and J genes are TRBV12-3 or TRBV12-4 and TRBJ2-7; the D call of TRBD2 rests on TCRdb alone, since no DNA is present to check it. This CDR3 comprises 13 residues. The CDR3 reads CASSPGGVGEQYF.

This CDR3 is CSVEDSIAYNEQFF. The rearrangement links TRBV29-1 to TRBJ2-1. The CDR3 runs 14 residues. The germline V gene has CDR1 SQVTM and CDR2 ANQGSEA.

The chain is built from TRBV21-1 and TRBJ1-1; the TCRdb D gene call, TRBD1, has no DNA to confirm it. TRBV21-1 has pseudogene status. CDR3 length: 18 amino acids. The CDR3 here is CASSKECPVRQRGTEAFF.

The chain carries TRBV4-3 and TRBJ1-2. This CDR3 contains 14 residues. The germline V gene encodes CDR1 LGHNA and CDR2 YSLEER. CDR3 region: CASSQDVGWDGYTF.

The chain links TRBV9 to TRBJ2-3; TCRdb's D call, TRBD1, is unchecked because there is no DNA. CDR3 length: 14 amino acids. Germline V gene data show CDR1 as SGDLS and CDR2 as YYNGEE. The CDR3 reads CASSARERTDTQYF.

The chain combines TRBV5-1 with TRBJ2-2; no DNA is available, so the TRBD1 call from TCRdb remains unchecked. This CDR3 region has 15 residues. CDR1 is SGHRS, CDR2 YFSETQ, per germline. The CDR3 region is CASSSSGGNTGELFF. Together with reference TRBV5-1 and TRBJ2-2, the CDR3 gives the full variable domain: KAGVTQTPRYLIKTRGQQVTLSCSPISGHRSVSWYQQTPGQGLQFLFEYFSETQRNKGNFPGRFSGRQFSNSRSEMNVSTLELGDSALYLCASSSSGGNTGELFFGEGSRLTVL.

V and J are TRBV7-6 and TRBJ1-3; absent DNA, TCRdb's TRBD1 call cannot be checked. Germline V gene lookup returns CDR1 SGHVS and CDR2 FNYEAQ. The CDR3 sequence is 15 residues long. The CDR3: CASSLYRNPGNTIYF. The variable domain in full, completed from reference TRBV7-6 and TRBJ1-3, reads GAGVSQSPRYKVTKRGQDVALRCDPISGHVSLYWYRQALGQGPEFLTYFNYEAQQDKSGLPNDRFSAERPEGSISTLTIQRTEQRDSAMYRCASSLYRNPGNTIYFGEGSWLTVV.

This chain links TRBV3-1 with TRBJ2-4; TCRdb selects TRBD1, and the lack of DNA leaves this call unchecked. CDR1 and CDR2 (germline): LGHDT, YNNKEL (reference sequence). This CDR3 contains 16 residues. This CDR3 reads CASSHTGVLAKNIQYF.

CDR3 loop: CASSPWTSGGLETQYF. The rearrangement links TRBV12-3 or TRBV12-4 to TRBJ2-5; TCRdb's assignment of TRBD2 cannot be checked, as there is no DNA. This CDR3 comprises 16 residues.

V is TRBV29-1 and J is TRBJ1-1. The CDR3 spans 11 residues. CDR1 is SQVTM, CDR2 ANQGSEA, per germline. CDR3 sequence: CSGRVNTEAFF.

The chain employs TRBV29-1 and TRBJ2-2; TCRdb's assignment of TRBD1 cannot be checked, as there is no DNA. The CDR3 runs 18 residues. Germline V gene lookup returns CDR1 SQVTM and CDR2 ANQGSEA. The CDR3 spells CSVEDSGTGTSNTGELFF.

The gene calls are TRBV29-1 and TRBJ1-2. There are 12 residues in the CDR3. CDR1 SQVTM and CDR2 ANQGSEA come from the germline V gene. The CDR3 loop is CSVDSQRDGYTF.

The chain links TRBV5-1 to TRBJ1-1; TCRdb designates TRBD1, a call that cannot be tested without DNA. The CDR3 contains 14 residues. Germline V gives CDR1 SGHRS, CDR2 YFSETQ. This CDR3 reads CASREGATNTEAFF.

The chain recombines TRBV12-3 or TRBV12-4 with TRBJ1-1. The CDR3 sequence is 14 residues long. The CDR3 sequence is CASSLQSSWGEAFF.